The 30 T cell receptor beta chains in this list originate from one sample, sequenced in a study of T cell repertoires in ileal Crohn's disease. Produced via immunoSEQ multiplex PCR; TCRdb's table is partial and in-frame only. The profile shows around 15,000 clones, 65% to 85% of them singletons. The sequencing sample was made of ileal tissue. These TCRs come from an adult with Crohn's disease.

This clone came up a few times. The CDR3 here is CASRSGSGATQYF. DNA for the CDR3: TGCGCCAGCAGGAGCGGGAGTGGCGCTACGCAGTATTTT. The J gene is TRBJ2-3, the V gene TRBV4-1; 8 bases are a match to TRBD2. The CDR3 extends over 13 amino acids. Per germline, CDR1 MGHRA and CDR2 YSYEKL. V lost 6 bases, J lost 8 bases, and 7 bases stayed unmatched.

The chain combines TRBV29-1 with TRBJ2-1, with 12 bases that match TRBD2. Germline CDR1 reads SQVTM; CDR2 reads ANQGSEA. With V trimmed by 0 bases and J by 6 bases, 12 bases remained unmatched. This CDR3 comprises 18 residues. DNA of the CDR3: TGCAGCGTTGAAGATTGGGCTAGCGGGAGGGCCGAAGGCAATGAGCAGTTCTTC. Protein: CSVEDWASGRAEGNEQFF.

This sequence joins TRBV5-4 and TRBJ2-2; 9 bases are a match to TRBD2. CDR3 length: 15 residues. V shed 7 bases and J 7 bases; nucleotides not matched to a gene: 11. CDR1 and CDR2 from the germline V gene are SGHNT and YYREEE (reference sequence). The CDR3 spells CASRASGNSVGELFF. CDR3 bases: TGTGCCAGCCGTGCTAGCGGGAATAGTGTCGGGGAGCTGTTTTTT.

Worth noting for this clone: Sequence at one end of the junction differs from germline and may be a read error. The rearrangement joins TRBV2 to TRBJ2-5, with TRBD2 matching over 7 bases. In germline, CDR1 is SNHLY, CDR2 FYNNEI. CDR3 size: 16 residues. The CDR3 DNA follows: TGTGCCAGCAGGGAAGTTGGGACTACGTCCCAAGAGACCCAGTACTTC. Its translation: CASREVGTTSQETQYF.

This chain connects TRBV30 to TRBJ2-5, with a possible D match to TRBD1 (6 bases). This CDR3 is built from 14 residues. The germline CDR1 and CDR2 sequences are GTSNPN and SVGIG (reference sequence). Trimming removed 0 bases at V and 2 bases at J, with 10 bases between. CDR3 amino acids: CAWSVGTLQETQYF. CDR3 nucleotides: TGTGCCTGGAGTGTAGGGACACTTCAAGAGACCCAGTACTTC.

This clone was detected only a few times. The CDR3 loop is CASSVQQGRPPQHF. CDR3 DNA: TGTGCCAGTAGTGTACAACAGGGGCGCCCACCCCAGCATTTT. The chain has TRBV19 and TRBJ1-5; 7 bases are shared with TRBD1. The J segment lost 10 bases and the V segment lost 5 bases, leaving 11 bases of the junction unmatched. Germline V lookup: CDR1 LNHDA, CDR2 SQIVND (reference sequence). The CDR3 totals 14 residues.

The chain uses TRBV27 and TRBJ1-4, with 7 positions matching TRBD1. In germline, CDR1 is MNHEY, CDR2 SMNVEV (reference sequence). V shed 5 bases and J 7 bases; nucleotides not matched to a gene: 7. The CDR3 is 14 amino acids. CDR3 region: CASSKTGRGEKLFF. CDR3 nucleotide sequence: TGTGCCAGCAGTAAGACAGGGCGGGGTGAAAAACTGTTTTTT.

CDR3 sequence reads: CASSPKGQIRNTIYF. CDR3 in DNA: TGTGCCAGCAGCCCCAAGGGACAAATCAGAAACACCATATATTTT. The chain couples TRBV7-9 to TRBJ1-3, with D possibly matching TRBD1 (6 bases). The CDR3 length is 15 residues. The V end lost 5 bases, the J end lost 5 bases, and 16 bases lay between the germline ends. In germline, CDR1 is SEHNR, CDR2 FQNEAQ (reference sequence).

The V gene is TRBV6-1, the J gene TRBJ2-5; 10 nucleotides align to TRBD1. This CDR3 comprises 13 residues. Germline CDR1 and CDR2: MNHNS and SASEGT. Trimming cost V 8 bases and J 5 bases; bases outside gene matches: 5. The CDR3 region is CASGTGARETQYF. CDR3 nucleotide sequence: TGTGCCAGCGGGACAGGGGCGCGGGAGACCCAGTACTTC.

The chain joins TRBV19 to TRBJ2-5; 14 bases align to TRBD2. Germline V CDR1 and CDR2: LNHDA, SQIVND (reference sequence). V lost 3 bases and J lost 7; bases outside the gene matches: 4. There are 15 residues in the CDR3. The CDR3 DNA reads TGTGCCAGTAGTATTGGGACTAGCGGGAGTATGACCCAGTACTTC. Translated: CASSIGTSGSMTQYF. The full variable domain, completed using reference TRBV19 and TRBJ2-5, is DGGITQSPKYLFRKEGQNVTLSCEQNLNHDAMYWYRQDPGQGLRLIYYSQIVNDFQKGDIAEGYSVSREKKESFPLTVTSAQKNPTAFYLCASSIGTSGSMTQYFGPGTRLLVL.

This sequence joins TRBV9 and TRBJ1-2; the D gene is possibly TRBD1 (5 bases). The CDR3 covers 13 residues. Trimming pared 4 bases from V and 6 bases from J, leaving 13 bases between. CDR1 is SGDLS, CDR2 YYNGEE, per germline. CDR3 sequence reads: CASSTGPFDGYTF. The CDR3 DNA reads TGTGCCAGCAGCACAGGACCTTTTGATGGCTACACCTTC.

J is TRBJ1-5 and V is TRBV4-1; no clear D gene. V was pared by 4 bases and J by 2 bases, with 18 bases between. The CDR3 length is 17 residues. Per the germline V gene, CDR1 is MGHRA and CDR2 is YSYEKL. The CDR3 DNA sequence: TGCGCCAGCAGCCCACGGGAATTACAATATGGCAATCAGCCCCAGCATTTT. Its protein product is CASSPRELQYGNQPQHF.

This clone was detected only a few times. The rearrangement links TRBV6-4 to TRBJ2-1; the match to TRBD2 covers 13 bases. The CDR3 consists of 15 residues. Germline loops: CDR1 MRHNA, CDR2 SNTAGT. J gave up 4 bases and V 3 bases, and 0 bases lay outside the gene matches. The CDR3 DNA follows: TGTGCCAGCAGTGAACTAGCGGGAGGGTACAATGAGCAGTTCTTC. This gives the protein CASSELAGGYNEQFF.

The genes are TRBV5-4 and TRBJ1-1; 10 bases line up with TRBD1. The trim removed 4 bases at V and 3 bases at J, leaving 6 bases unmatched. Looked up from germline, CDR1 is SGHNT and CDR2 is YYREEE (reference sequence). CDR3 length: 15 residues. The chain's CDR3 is CASSLPDRGHTEAFF. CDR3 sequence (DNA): TGTGCCAGCAGCCTCCCTGACAGGGGGCACACTGAAGCTTTCTTT.

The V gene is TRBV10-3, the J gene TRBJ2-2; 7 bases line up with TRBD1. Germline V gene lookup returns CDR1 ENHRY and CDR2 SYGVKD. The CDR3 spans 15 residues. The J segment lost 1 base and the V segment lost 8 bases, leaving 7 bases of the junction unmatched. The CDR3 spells CAIGMGQMNTGELFF. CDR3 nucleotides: TGTGCCATCGGGATGGGACAGATGAACACCGGGGAGCTGTTTTTT.

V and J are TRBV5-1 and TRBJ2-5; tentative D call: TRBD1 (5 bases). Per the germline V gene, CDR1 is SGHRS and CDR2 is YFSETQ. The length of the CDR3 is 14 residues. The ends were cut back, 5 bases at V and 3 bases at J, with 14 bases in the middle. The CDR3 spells CASRTTGQEETQYF. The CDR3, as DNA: TGCGCCAGCAGAACCACCGGACAAGAAGAGACCCAGTACTTC. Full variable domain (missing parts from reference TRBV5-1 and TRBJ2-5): KAGVTQTPRYLIKTRGQQVTLSCSPISGHRSVSWYQQTPGQGLQFLFEYFSETQRNKGNFPGRFSGRQFSNSRSEMNVSTLELGDSALYLCASRTTGQEETQYFGPGTRLLVL.

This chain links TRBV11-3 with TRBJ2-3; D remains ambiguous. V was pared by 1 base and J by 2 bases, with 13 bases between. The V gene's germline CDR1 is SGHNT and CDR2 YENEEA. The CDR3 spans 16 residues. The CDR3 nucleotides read TGTGCCAGCAGCTTAGGAGAATATCAAATCACAGATACGCAGTATTTT. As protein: CASSLGEYQITDTQYF.

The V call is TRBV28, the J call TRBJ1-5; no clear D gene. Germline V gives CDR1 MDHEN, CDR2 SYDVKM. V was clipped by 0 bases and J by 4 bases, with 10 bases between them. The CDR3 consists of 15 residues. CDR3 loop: CASSLWGGSNQPQHF. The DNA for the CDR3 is TGTGCCAGCAGTTTATGGGGAGGCTCAAATCAGCCCCAGCATTTT.

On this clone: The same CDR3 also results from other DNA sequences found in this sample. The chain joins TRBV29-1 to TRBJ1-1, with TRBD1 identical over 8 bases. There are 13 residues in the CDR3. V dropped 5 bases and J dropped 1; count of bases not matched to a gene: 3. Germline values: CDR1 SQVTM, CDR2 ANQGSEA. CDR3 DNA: TGCAGCGTTTGGACAGGGCCGAACACTGAAGCTTTCTTT. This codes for CSVWTGPNTEAFF.

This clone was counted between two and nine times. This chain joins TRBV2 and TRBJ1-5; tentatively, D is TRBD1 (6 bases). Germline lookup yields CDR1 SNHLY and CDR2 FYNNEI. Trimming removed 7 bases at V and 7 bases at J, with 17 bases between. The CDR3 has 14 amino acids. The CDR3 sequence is CASTTGPGGQPQHF. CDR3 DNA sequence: TGTGCCAGCACAACAGGGCCGGGCGGACAGCCCCAGCATTTT.

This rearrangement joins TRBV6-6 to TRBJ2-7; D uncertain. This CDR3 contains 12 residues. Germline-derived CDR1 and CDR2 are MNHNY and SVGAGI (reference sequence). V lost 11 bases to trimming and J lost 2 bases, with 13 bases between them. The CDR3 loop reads CAASSAAYEQYF. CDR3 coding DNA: TGTGCCGCTTCCTCCGCAGCCTACGAGCAGTACTTC.

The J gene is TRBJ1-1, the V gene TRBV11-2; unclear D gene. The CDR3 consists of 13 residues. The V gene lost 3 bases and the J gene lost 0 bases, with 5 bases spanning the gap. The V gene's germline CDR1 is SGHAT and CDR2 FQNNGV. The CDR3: CASSFNLNTEAFF. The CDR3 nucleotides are TGTGCCAGCAGCTTTAACTTGAACACTGAAGCTTTCTTT. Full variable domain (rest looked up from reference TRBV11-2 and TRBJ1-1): EAGVAQSPRYKIIEKRQSVAFWCNPISGHATLYWYQQILGQGPKLLIQFQNNGVVDDSQLPKDRFSAERLKGVDSTLKIQPAKLEDSAVYLCASSFNLNTEAFFGQGTRLTVV.

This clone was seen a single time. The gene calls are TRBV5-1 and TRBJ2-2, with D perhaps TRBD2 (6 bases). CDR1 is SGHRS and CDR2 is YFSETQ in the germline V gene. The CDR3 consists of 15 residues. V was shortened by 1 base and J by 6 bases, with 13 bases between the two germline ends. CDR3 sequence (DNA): TGCGCCAGCAGCTTGTCCCCGGAGGGCGCCGGGGAGCTGTTTTTT. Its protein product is CASSLSPEGAGELFF.

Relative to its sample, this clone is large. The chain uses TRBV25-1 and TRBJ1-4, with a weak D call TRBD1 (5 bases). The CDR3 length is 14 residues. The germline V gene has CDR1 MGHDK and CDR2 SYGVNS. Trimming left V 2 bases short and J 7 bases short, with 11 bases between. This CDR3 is CASSEAGSGEKLFF. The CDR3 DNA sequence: TGTGCCAGCAGTGAAGCAGGGTCGGGTGAAAAACTGTTTTTT.

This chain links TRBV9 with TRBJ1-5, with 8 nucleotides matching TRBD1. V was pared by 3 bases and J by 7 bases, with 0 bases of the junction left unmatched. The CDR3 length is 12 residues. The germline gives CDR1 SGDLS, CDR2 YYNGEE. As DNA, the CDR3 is TGTGCCAGCAGCGCAGGGGGCCAGCCCCAGCATTTT. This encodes CASSAGGQPQHF.

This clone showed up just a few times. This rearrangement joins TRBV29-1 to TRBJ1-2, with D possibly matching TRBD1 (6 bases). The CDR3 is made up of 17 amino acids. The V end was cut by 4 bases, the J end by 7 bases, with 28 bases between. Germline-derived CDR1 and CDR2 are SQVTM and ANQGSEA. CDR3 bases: TGCAGCGTTGTAAAATTGGGAACAGGGAAAGGGTTTTCTGGCTACACCTTC. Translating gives CSVVKLGTGKGFSGYTF.

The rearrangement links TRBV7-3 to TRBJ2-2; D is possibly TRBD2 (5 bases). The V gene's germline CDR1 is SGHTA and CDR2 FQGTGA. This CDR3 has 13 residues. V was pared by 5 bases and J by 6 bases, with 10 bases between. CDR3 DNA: TGTGCCAGCAGCCAGCGGTTCGCCGGGGAGCTGTTTTTT. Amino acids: CASSQRFAGELFF.

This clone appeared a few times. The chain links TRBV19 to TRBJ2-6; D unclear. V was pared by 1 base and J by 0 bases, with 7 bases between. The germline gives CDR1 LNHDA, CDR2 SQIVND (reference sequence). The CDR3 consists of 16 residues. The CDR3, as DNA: TGTGCCAGTAGTATAGTAGGCGGCTCTGGGGCCAACGTCCTGACTTTC. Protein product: CASSIVGGSGANVLTF. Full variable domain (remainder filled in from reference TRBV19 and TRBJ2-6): DGGITQSPKYLFRKEGQNVTLSCEQNLNHDAMYWYRQDPGQGLRLIYYSQIVNDFQKGDIAEGYSVSREKKESFPLTVTSAQKNPTAFYLCASSIVGGSGANVLTFGAGSRLTVL.

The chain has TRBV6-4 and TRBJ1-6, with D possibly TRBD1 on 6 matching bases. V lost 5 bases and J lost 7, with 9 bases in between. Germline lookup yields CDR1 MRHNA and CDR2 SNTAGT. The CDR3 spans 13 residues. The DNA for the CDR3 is TGTGCCAGCAGTCACAGGGAGAATTCACCCCTCCACTTT. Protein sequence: CASSHRENSPLHF.

CDR3 DNA sequence: TGTGCCAGTAGTATCCAACAGGGGGCGCGTGAAGCTTTCTTT. The encoded protein is CASSIQQGAREAFF. The chain couples TRBV19 to TRBJ1-1; TRBD1 matches at 9 bases. Trimming at V came to 3 bases and at J to 7 bases, leaving 6 bases not matched to a gene. CDR1 is LNHDA, CDR2 SQIVND, per germline (reference sequence). This CDR3 contains 14 residues. The whole variable domain, remainder taken from reference TRBV19 and TRBJ1-1, is DGGITQSPKYLFRKEGQNVTLSCEQNLNHDAMYWYRQDPGQGLRLIYYSQIVNDFQKGDIAEGYSVSREKKESFPLTVTSAQKNPTAFYLCASSIQQGAREAFFGQGTRLTVV.